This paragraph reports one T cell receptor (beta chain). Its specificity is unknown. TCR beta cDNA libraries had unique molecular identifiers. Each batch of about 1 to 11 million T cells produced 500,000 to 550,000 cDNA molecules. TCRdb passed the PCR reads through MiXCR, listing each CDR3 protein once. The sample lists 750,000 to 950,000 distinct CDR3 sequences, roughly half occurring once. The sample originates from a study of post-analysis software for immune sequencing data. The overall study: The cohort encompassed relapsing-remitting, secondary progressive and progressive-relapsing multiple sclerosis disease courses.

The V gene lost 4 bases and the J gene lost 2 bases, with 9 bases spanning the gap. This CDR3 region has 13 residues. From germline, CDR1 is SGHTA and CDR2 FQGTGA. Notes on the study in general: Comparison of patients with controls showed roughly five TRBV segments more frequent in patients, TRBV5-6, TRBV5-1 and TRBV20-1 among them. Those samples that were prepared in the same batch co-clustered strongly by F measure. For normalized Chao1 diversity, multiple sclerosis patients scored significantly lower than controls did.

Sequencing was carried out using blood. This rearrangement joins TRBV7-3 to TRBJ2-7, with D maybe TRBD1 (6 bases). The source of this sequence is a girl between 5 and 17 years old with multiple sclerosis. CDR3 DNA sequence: TGTGCCAGCAGCTCACAGGGTACCTACGAGCAGTACTTC. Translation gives CASSSQGTYEQYF.